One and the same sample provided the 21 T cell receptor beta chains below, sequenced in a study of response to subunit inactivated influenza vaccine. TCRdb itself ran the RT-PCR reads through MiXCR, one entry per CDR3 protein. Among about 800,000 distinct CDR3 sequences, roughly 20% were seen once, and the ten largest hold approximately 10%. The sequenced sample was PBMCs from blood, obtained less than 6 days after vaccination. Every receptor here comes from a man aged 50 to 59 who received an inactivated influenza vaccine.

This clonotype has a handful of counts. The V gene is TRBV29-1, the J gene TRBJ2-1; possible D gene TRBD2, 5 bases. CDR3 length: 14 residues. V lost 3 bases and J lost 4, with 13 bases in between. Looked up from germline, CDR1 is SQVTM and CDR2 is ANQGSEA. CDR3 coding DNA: TGCAGCGTTGATGGGTCAGAGGGATACAATGAGCAGTTCTTC. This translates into CSVDGSEGYNEQFF.

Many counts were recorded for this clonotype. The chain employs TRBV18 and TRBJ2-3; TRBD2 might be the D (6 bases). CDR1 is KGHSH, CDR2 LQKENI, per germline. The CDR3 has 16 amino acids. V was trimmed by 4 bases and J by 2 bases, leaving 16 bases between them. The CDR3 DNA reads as TGTGCCAGCTCACGGTCGAGGGGACTTTTCACAGATACGCAGTATTTT. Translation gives CASSRSRGLFTDTQYF.

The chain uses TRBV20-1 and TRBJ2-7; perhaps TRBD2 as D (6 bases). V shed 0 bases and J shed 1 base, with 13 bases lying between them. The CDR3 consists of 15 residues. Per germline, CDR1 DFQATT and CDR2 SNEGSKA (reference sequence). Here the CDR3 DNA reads TGCAGTGCTAGAGATTTATTAGCGGCTTCCTACGAGCAGTACTTC. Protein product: CSARDLLAASYEQYF.

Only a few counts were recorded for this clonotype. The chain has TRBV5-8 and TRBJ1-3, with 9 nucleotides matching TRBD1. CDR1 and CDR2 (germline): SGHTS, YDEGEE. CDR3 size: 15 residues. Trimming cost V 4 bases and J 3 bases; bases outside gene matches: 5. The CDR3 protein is CASSSGQGFGNTIYF. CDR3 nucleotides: TGTGCCAGCAGCAGCGGACAGGGGTTTGGAAACACCATATATTTT.

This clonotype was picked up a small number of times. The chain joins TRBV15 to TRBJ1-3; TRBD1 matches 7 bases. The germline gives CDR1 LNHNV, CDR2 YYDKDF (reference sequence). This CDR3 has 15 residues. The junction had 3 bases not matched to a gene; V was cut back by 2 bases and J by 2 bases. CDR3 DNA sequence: TGTGCCACCAGCAGATTGACAGGGACTGGAAACACCATATATTTT. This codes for CATSRLTGTGNTIYF.

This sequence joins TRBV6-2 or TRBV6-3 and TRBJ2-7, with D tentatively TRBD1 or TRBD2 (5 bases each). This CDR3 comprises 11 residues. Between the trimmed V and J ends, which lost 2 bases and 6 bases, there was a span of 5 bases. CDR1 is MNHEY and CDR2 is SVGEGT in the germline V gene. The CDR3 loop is CASSYGGEQYF. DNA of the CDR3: TGTGCCAGCAGTTACGGGGGCGAGCAGTACTTC.

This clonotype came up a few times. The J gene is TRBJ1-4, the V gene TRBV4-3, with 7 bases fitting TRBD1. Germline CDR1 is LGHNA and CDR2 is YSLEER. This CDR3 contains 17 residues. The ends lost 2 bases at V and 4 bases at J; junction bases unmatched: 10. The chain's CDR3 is CASSQSPGQAYNEKLFF. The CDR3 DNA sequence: TGCGCCAGCAGCCAATCACCTGGACAGGCCTATAATGAAAAACTGTTTTTT.

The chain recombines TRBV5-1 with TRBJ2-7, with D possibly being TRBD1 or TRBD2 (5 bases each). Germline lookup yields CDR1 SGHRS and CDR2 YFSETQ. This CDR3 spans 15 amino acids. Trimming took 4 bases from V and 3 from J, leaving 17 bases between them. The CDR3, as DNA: TGCGCCAGCAGCCCGGTTGGGGGAGCGGTCTACGAGCAGTACTTC. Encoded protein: CASSPVGGAVYEQYF.

The CDR3 sequence is CASSQVRQQGKETQYF. CDR3 nucleotide sequence: TGCGCCAGCAGCCAAGTCAGGCAACAGGGTAAAGAGACCCAGTACTTC. J is TRBJ2-5 and V is TRBV4-1; perhaps TRBD1 as D (6 bases). V was clipped by 1 base and J by 3 bases, with 15 bases between them. The CDR3 is made up of 16 amino acids. In germline, CDR1 is MGHRA, CDR2 YSYEKL.

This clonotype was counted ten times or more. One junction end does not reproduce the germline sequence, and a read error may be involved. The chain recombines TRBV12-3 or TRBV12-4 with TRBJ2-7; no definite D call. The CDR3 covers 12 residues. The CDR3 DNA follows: TGCGCCAGCAGTCGAACGTCCTACGAGCAGTACTTC. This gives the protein CASSRTSYEQYF.

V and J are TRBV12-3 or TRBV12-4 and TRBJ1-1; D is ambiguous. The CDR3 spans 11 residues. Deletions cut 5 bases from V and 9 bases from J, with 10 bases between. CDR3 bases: TGTGCCAGCAGTCTGCAACGGAAAGCTTTCTTT. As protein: CASSLQRKAFF.

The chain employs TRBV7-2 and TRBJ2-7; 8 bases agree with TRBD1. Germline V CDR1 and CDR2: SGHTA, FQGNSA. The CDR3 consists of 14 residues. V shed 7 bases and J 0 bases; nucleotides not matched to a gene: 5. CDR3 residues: CASKGQGSSYEQYF. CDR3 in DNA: TGTGCCAGCAAAGGACAGGGATCCTCCTACGAGCAGTACTTC.

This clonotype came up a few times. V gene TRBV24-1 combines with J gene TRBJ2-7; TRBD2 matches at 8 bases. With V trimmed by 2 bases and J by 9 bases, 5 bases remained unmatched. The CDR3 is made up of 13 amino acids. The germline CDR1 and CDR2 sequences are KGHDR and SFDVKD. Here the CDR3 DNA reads TGTGCCACCAGTGATTCCAGGGCGGGAGGGCAGTACTTC. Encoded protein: CATSDSRAGGQYF.

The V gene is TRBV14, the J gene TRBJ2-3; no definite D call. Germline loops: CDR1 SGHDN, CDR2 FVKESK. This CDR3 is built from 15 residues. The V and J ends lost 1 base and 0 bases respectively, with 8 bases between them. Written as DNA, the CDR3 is TGTGCCAGCAGCCAAGGTAGCAAAAGCACAGATACGCAGTATTTT. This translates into CASSQGSKSTDTQYF.

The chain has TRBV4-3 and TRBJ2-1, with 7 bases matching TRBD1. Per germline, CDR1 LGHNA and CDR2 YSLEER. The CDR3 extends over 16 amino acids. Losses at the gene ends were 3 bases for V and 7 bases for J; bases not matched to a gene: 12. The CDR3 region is CASSQDWTGPGNEQFF. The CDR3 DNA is TGCGCCAGCAGCCAGGATTGGACAGGACCGGGTAATGAGCAGTTCTTC.

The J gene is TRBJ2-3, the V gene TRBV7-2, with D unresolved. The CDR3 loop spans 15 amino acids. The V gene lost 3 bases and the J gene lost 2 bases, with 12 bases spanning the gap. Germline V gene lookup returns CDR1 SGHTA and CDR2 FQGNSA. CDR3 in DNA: TGTGCCAGCAGCTTCAGAAACCCCCACACAGATACGCAGTATTTT. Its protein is CASSFRNPHTDTQYF.

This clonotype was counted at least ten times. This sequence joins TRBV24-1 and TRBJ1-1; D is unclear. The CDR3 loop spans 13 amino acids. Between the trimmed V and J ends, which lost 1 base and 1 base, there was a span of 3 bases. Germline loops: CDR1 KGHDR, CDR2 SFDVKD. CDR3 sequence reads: CATSDFGNTEAFF. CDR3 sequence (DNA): TGTGCCACCAGTGATTTCGGGAACACTGAAGCTTTCTTT.

The CDR3 loop reads CASSYRQGHEQYF. Here the CDR3 DNA reads TGTGCCAGCAGTTATAGACAGGGCCACGAGCAGTACTTC. The chain uses TRBV6-5 and TRBJ2-7, with TRBD1 matching 7 bases. V was clipped by 3 bases and J by 5 bases; unmatched bases: 4. From germline, CDR1 is MNHEY and CDR2 SVGAGI. This CDR3 has 13 amino acids.

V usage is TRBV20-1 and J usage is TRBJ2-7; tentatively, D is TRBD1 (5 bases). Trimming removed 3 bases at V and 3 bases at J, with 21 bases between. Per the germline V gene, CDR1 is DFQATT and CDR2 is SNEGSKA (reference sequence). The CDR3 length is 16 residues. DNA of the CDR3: TGCAGTGCTAGTGTTCTAGGGGCAGGTGGCTACTACGAGCAGTACTTC. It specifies CSASVLGAGGYYEQYF.

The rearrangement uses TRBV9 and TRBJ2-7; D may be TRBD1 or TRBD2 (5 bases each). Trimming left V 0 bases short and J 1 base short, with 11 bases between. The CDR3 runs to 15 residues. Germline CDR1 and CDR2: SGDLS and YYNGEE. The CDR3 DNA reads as TGTGCCAGCAGCGTAGCGTCGGGGCTTTCCTACGAGCAGTACTTC. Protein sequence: CASSVASGLSYEQYF.

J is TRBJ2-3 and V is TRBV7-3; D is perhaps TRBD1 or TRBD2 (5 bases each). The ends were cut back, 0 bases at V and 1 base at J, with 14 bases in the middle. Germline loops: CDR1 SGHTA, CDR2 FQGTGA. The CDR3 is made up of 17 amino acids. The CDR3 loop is CASSLTGTPGRTDTQYF. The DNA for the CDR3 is TGTGCCAGCAGCTTAACTGGGACCCCGGGGCGCACAGATACGCAGTATTTT.